The present T cell receptor beta chain was sequenced within a study of identical twins. Study-wide results and limits: A cross-sectional statistical analysis, not follow-up of the same donors, supported the conclusions. Twins showed weaker excess sharing in their beta out-of-frame sequences. Partial confounding of zero-insertion analyses by invariant MAIT and iNKT cells was possible.

cDNA molecules carried unique molecular identifiers, and template switching added a universal primer site. TCRdb independently ran MiXCR on the 5' RACE reads; one entry per CDR3 protein. The sample includes fewer than 350,000 distinct CDR3 sequences, approximately 8.5% of them seen just once. In the case of this clonotype: Its antigen is unidentified.

CDR1 is LGHDT, CDR2 YNNKEL, per germline (reference sequence). The J segment lost 2 bases and the V segment lost 4 bases, leaving 3 bases of the junction unmatched. The CDR3 has 17 residues. These data also formed part of another study, on yellow fever vaccine responses in identical twins.

The rearrangement uses TRBV3-1 and TRBJ2-6; 12 nucleotides match TRBD1. The TCR comes from a woman between 18 and 29 years old in good health. What was sequenced was memory (CD45RO+) T cells sorted from blood. In DNA form, the CDR3 reads TGTGCCAGCAGCCGAGGGACAGGGGGCACTGGGGCCAACGTCCTGACTTTC. Translation: CASSRGTGGTGANVLTF.